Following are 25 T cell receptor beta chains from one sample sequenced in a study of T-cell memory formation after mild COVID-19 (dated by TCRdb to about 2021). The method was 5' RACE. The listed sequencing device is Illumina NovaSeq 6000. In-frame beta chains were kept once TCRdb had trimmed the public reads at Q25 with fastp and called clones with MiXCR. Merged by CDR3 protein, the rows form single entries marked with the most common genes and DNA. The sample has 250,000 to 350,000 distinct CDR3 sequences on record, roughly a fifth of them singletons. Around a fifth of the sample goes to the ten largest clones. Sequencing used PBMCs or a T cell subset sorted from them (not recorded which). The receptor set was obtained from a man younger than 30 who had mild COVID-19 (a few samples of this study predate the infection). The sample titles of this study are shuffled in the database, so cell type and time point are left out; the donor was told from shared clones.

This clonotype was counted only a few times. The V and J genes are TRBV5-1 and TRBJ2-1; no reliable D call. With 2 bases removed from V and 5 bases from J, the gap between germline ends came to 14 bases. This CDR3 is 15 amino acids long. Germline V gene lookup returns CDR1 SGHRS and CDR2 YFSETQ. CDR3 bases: TGCGCCAGCAGCTTACCGGGCGAAGGAAACAATGAGCAGTTCTTC. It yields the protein CASSLPGEGNNEQFF.

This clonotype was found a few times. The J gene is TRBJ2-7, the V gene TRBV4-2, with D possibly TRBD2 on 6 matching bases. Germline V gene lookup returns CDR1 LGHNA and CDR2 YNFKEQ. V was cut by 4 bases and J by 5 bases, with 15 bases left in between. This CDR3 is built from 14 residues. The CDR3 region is CASSRLGAADEQYF. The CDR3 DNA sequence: TGTGCCAGCAGCCGACTAGGCGCGGCGGACGAGCAGTACTTC.

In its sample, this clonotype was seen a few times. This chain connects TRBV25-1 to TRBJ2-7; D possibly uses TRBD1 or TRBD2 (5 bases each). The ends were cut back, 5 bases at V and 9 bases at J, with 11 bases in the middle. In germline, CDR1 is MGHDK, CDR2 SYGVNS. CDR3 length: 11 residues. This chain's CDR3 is CASSMGVLQYV. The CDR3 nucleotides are TGTGCCAGCAGTATGGGGGTATTGCAGTACGTC.

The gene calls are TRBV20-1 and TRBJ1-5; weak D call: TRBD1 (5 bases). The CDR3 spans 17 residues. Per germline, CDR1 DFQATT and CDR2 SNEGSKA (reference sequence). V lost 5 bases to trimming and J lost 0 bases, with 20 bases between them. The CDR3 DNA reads TGCAGTGCTGGCCGGTGGGGACGGATGTATAGCAATCAGCCCCAGCATTTT. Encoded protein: CSAGRWGRMYSNQPQHF.

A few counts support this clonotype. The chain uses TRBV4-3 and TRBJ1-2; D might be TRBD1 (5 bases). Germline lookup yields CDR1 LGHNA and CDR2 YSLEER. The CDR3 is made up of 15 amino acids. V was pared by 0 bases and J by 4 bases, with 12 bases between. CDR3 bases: TGCGCCAGCAGCCAAGATCCAGGTGGGGCCTATGGCTACACCTTC. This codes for CASSQDPGGAYGYTF.

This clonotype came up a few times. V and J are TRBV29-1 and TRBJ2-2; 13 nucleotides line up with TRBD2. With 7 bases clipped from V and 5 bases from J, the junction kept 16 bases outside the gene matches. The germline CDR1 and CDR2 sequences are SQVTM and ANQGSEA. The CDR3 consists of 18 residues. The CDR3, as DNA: TGCAGCGGAACACCCGGGACTAGCGGGGTTTTAGGGACCGGGGAGCTGTTTTTT. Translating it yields CSGTPGTSGVLGTGELFF.

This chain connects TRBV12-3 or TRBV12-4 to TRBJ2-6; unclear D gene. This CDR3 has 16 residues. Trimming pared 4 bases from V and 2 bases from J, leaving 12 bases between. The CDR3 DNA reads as TGTGCCAGCAGTTCGGCGCTGATGGCTGGGGCCAACGTCCTGACTTTC. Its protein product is CASSSALMAGANVLTF.

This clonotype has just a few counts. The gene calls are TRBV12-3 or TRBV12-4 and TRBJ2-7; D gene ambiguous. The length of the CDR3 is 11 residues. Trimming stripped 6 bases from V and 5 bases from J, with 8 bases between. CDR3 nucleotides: TGTGCCAGCAGCAGCCCCCACGAGCAGTACTTC. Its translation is CASSSPHEQYF.

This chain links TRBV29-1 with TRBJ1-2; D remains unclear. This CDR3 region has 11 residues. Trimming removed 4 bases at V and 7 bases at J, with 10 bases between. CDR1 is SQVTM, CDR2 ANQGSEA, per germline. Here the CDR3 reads CSVAEGSGYTF. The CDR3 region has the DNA TGCAGCGTTGCAGAGGGCTCTGGCTACACCTTC.

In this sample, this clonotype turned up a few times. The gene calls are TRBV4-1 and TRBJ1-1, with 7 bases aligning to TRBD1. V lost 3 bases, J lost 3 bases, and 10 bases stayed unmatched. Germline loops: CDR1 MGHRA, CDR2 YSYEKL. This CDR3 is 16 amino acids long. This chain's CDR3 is CASSHSAYRGDTEAFF. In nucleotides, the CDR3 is TGCGCCAGCAGCCATTCGGCATACAGGGGTGACACTGAAGCTTTCTTT.

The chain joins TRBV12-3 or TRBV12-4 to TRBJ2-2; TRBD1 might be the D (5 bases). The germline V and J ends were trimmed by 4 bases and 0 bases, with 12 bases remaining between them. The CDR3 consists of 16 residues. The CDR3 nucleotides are TGTGCCAGCAGTTCAGGGCCCACCGCGAACACCGGGGAGCTGTTTTTT. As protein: CASSSGPTANTGELFF.

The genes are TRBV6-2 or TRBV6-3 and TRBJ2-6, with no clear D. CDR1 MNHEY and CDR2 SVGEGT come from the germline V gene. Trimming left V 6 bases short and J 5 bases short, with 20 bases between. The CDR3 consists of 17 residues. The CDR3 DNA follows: TGTGCCAGCAGATCCCGGGCCCCCCAGCGTTGGGCCAACGTCCTGACTTTC. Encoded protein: CASRSRAPQRWANVLTF.

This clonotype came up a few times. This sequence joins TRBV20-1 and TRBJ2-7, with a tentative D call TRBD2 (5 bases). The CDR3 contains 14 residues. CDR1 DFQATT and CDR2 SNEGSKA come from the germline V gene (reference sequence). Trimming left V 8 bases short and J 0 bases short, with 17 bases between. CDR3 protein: CSSMSSGSSYEQYV. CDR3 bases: TGCAGTTCCATGTCGAGTGGGAGCTCCTACGAGCAGTACGTC.

The CDR3 DNA follows: TGTGCCAGCAGTGGAGGGGGCAGGGGCCTCGGACAGCCCCAGCATTTT. Residues: CASSGGGRGLGQPQHF. V usage is TRBV28 and J usage is TRBJ1-5; 7 nucleotides line up with TRBD1. The CDR3 loop spans 16 amino acids. J lost 7 bases, V lost 5 bases, and 14 bases had no gene match. Germline lookup yields CDR1 MDHEN and CDR2 SYDVKM.

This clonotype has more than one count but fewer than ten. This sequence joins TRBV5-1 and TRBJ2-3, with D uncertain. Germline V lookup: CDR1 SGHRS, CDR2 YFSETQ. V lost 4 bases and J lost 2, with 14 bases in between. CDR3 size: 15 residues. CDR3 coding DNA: TGCGCCAGCAGCCTACAGTCCCGAACCACAGATACGCAGTATTTT. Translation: CASSLQSRTTDTQYF.

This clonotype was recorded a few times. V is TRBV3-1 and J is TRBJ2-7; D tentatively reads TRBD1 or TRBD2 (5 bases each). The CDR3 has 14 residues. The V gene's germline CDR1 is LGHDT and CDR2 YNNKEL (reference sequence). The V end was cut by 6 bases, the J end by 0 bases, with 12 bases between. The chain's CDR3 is CASRPGRSSYEQYF. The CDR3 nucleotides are TGTGCCAGCAGGCCGGGACGTAGCTCCTACGAGCAGTACTTC.

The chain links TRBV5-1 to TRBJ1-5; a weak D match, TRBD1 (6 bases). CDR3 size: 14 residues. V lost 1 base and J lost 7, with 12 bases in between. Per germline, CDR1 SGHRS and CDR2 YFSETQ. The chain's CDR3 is CASSLRGGEQPQHF. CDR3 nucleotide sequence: TGCGCCAGCAGCTTGAGAGGGGGTGAGCAGCCCCAGCATTTT.

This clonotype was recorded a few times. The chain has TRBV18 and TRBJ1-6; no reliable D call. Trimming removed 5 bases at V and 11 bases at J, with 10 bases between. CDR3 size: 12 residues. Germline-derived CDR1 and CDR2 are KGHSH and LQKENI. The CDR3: CASSTGIPPLHF. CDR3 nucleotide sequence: TGTGCCAGCTCAACCGGCATACCACCCCTCCACTTT.

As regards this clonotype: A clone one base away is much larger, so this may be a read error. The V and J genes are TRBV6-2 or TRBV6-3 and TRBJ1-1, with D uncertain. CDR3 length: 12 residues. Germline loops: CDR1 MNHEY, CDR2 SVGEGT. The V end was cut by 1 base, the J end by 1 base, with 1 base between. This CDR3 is CASSYWNTEAFF. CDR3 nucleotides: TGTGCCAGCAGTTACTGGAACACTGAAGCTTTCTTT.

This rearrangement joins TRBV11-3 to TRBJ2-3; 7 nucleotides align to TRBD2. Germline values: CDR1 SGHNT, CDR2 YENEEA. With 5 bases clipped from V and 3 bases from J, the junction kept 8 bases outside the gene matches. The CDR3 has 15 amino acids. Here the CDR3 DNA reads TGTGCCAGCAGCGCCGGTGGGACTACAACAGATACGCAGTATTTT. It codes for CASSAGGTTTDTQYF.

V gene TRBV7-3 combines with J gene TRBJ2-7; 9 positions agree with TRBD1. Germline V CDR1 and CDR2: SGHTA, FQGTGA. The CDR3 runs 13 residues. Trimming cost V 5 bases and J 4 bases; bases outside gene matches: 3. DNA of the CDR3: TGTGCCAGCAGCACCGGGACAGGGTACGAGCAGTACTTC. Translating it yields CASSTGTGYEQYF.

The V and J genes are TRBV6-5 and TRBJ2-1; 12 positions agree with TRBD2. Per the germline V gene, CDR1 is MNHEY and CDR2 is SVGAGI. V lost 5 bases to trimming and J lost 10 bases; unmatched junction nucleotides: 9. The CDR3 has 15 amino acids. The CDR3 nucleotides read TGTGCCAGCAGTAAGACTAGCGGGGGCGCGGGGGAGCAGTTCTTC. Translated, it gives CASSKTSGGAGEQFF.

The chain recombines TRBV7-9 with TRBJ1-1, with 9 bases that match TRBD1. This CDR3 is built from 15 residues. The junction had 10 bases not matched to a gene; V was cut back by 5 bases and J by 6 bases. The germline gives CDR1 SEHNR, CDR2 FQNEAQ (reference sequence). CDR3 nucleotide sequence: TGTGCCAGCAGCGGCGGGACAGGGTCCTTTGCTGAAGCTTTCTTT. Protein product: CASSGGTGSFAEAFF.

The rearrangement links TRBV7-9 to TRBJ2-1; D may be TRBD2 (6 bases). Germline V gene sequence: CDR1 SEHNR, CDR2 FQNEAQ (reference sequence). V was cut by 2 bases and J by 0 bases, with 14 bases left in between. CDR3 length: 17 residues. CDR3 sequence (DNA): TGTGCCAGCAGCTTAACGGGGAGGCGACTCTCCTACAATGAGCAGTTCTTC. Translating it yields CASSLTGRRLSYNEQFF.

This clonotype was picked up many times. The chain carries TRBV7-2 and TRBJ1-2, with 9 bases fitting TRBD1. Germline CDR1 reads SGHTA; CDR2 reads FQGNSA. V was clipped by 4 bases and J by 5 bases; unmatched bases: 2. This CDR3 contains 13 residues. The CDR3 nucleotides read TGTGCCAGCAGCTCCGGACAGGGGTATGGCTACACCTTC. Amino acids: CASSSGQGYGYTF.